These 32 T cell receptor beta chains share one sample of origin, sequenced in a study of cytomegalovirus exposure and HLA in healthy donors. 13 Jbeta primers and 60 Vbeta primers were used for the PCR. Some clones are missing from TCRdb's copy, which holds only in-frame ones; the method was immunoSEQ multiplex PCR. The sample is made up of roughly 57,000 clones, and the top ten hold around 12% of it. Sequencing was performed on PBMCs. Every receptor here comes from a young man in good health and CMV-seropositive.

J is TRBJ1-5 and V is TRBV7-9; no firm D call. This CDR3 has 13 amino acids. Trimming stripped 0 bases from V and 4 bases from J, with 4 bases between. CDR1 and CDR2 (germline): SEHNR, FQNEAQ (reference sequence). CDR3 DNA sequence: TGTGCCAGCAGCTTAGCACAGAATCAGCCCCAGCATTTT. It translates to CASSLAQNQPQHF.

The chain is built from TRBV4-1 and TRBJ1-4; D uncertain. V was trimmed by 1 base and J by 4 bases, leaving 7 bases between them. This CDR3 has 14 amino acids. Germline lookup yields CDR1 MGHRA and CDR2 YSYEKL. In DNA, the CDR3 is TGCGCCAGCAGCCAAGGGAGAAGTAATGAAAAACTGTTTTTT. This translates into CASSQGRSNEKLFF.

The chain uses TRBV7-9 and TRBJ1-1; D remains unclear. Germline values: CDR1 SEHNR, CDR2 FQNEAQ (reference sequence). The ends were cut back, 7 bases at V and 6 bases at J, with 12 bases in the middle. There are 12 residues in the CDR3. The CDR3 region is CASTTPSAEAFF. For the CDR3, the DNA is TGTGCCAGCACCACACCATCCGCTGAAGCTTTCTTT.

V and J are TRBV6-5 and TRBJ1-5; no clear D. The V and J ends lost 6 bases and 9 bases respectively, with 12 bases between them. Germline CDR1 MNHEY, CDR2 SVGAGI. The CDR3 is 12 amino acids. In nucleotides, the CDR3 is TGTGCCAGCAGACGGATTCGGGGGCCCCAGCATTTT. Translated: CASRRIRGPQHF.

The CDR3 loop is CASSEQEVGGYTF. The CDR3 DNA follows: TGTGCCAGCAGTGAACAGGAGGTGGGGGGCTACACCTTC. The V call is TRBV2, the J call TRBJ1-2, with no clear D. Germline CDR1 SNHLY, CDR2 FYNNEI. V lost 2 bases and J lost 8, with 12 bases in between. The CDR3 totals 13 residues.

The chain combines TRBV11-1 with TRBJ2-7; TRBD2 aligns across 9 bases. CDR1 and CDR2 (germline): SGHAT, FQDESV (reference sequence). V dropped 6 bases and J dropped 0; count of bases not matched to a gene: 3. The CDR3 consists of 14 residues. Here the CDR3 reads CASRTSGSSYEQYF. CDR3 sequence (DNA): TGTGCCAGCAGGACTAGCGGAAGCTCCTACGAGCAGTACTTC.

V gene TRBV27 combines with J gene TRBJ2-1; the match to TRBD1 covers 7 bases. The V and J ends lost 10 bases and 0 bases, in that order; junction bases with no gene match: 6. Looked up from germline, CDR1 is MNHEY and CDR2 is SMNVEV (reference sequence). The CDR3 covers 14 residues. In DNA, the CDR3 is TGTGCCACTTCGACAGGGAGCTCCTACAATGAGCAGTTCTTC. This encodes CATSTGSSYNEQFF.

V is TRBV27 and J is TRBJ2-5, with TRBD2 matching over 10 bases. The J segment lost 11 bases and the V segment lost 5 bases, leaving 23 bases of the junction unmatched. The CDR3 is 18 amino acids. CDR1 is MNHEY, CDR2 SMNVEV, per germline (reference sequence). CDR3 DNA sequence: TGTGCCAGCAGTGTCGCCGGGACTAGCGTTCCTAGCTCCTACAAGCAGTACTTC. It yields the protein CASSVAGTSVPSSYKQYF.

The CDR3 sequence is CATPAGRSSTDTQYF. The CDR3 region has the DNA TGTGCCACCCCTGCGGGCAGATCTAGCACAGATACGCAGTATTTT. V and J are TRBV10-3 and TRBJ2-3; D might be TRBD2 (5 bases). Trimming pared 10 bases from V and 0 bases from J, leaving 17 bases between. CDR1 is ENHRY, CDR2 SYGVKD, per germline. The CDR3 spans 15 residues.

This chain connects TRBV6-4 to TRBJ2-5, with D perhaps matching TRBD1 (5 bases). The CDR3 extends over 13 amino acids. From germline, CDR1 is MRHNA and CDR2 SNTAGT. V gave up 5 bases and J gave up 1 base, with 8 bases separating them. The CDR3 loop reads CASSRTPQETQYF. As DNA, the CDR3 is TGTGCCAGCAGTCGGACACCCCAAGAGACCCAGTACTTC.

The CDR3 nucleotides are TGTGCCAGCAGCCCCAGATTAGGCTTTGCGGAGGGCTACACCTTC. Its protein is CASSPRLGFAEGYTF. V and J are TRBV9 and TRBJ1-2; no definite D call. Germline assignment: CDR1 SGDLS and CDR2 YYNGEE. CDR3 length: 15 amino acids. Trimming pared 4 bases from V and 8 bases from J, leaving 21 bases between.

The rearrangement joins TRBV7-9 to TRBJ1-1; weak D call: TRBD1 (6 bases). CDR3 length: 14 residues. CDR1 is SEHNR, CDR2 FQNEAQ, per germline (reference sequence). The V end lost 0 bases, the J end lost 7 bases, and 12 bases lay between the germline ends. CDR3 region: CASSLAWTAFEAFF. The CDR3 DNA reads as TGTGCCAGCAGCTTAGCTTGGACAGCCTTTGAAGCTTTCTTT.

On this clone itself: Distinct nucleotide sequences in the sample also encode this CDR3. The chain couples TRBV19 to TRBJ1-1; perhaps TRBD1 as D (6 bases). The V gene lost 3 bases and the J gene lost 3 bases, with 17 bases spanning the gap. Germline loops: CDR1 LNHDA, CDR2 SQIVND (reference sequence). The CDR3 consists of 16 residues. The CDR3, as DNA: TGTGCCAGTAGTATTATGGTGCAGGGGAGGGACACTGAAGCTTTCTTT. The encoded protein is CASSIMVQGRDTEAFF.

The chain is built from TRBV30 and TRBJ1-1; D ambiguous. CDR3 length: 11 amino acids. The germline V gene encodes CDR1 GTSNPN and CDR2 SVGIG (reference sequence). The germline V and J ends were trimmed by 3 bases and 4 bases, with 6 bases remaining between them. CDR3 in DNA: TGTGCCTGGAGATCCAGCACTGAAGCTTTCTTT. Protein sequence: CAWRSSTEAFF.

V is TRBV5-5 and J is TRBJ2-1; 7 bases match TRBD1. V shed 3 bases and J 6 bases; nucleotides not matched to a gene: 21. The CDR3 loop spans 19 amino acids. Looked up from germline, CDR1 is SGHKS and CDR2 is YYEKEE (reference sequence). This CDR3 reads CASSSLSTKGPEGANEQFF. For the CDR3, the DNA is TGTGCCAGCAGCTCACTATCCACAAAGGGTCCAGAGGGGGCCAATGAGCAGTTCTTC.

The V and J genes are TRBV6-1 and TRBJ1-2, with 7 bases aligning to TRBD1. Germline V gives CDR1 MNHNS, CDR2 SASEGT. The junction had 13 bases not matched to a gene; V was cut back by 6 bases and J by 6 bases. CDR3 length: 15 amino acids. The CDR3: CASSKEGGTDDGYTF. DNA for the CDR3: TGTGCCAGCAGCAAAGAAGGGGGGACAGATGATGGCTACACCTTC.

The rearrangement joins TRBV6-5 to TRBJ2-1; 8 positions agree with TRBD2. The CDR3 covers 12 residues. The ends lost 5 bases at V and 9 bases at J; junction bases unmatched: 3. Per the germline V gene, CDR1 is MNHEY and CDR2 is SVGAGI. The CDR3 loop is CASSIAGTEQFF. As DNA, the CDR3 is TGTGCCAGCAGTATAGCGGGGACTGAGCAGTTCTTC.

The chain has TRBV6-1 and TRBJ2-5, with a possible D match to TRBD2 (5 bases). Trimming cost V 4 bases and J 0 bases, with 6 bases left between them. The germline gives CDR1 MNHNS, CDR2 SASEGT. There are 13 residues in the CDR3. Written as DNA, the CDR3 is TGTGCCAGCAGTGGAGGGTACCAAGAGACCCAGTACTTC. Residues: CASSGGYQETQYF.

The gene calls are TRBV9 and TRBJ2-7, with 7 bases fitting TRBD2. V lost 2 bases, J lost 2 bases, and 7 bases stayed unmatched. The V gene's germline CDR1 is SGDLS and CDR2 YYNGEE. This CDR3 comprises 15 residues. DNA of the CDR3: TGTGCCAGCAGCGTGGCGGCGGGAGCAGCCTACGAGCAGTACTTC. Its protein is CASSVAAGAAYEQYF.

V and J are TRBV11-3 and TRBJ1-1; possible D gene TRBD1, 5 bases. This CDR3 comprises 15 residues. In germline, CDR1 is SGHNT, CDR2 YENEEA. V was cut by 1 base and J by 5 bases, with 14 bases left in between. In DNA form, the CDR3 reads TGTGCCAGCAGCTTAGGCGGGGGTAAGGGAACTGAAGCTTTCTTT. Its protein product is CASSLGGGKGTEAFF.

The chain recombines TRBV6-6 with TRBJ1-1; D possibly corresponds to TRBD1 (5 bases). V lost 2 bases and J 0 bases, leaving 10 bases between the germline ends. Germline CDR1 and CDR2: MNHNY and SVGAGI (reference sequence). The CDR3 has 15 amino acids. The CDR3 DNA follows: TGTGCCAGCAGTTACAGGCAGGGAATGAACACTGAAGCTTTCTTT. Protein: CASSYRQGMNTEAFF.

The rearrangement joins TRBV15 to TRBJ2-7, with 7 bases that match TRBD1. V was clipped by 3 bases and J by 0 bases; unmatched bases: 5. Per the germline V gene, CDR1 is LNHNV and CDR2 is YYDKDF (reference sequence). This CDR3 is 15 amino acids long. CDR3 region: CATSSSTGPSYEQYF. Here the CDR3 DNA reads TGTGCCACCAGCAGCTCGACAGGGCCCTCCTACGAGCAGTACTTC.

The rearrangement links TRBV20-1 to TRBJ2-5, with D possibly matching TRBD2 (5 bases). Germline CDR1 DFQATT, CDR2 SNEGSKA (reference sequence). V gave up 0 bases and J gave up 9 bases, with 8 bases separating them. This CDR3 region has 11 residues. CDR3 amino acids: CSARDRRAQYF. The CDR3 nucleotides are TGCAGTGCTAGAGATCGGCGGGCCCAGTACTTC.

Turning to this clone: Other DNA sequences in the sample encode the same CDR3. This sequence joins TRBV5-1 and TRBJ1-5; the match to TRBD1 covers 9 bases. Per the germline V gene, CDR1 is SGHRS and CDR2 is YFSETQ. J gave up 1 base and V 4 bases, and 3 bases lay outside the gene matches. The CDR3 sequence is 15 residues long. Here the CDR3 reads CASSLDRGSNQPQHF. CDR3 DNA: TGCGCCAGCAGCCTGGACAGGGGAAGCAATCAGCCCCAGCATTTT.

CDR3 sequence: CASSYTVGSLNQPQHF. DNA for the CDR3: TGTGCCAGCAGCTACACGGTCGGGTCCCTGAATCAGCCCCAGCATTTT. The chain combines TRBV6-6 with TRBJ1-5, with D hard to call. V was shortened by 6 bases and J by 4 bases, with 19 bases between the two germline ends. CDR3 length equals 16 residues. Per germline, CDR1 MNHNY and CDR2 SVGAGI (reference sequence).

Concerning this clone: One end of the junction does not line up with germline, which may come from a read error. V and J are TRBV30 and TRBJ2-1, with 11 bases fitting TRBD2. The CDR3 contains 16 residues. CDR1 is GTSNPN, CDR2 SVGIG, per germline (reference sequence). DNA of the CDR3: TGTGCCCGGAGTTACACTAGCGGGAGAAATTACGGTGAGCAGTTCTTC. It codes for CARSYTSGRNYGEQFF.

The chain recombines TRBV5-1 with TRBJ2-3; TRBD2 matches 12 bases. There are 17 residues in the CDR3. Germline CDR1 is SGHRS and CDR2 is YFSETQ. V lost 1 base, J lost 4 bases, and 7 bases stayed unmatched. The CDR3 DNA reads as TGCGCCAGCAGCTTGTGGCTAGCGGGAGGGCAGGCAGATACGCAGTATTTT. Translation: CASSLWLAGGQADTQYF.

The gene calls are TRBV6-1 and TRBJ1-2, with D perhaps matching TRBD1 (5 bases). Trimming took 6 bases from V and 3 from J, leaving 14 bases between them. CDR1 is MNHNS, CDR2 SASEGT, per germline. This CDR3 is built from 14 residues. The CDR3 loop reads CASRKGYEDYGYTF. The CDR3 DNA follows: TGTGCCAGCAGGAAGGGGTATGAGGACTATGGCTACACCTTC.

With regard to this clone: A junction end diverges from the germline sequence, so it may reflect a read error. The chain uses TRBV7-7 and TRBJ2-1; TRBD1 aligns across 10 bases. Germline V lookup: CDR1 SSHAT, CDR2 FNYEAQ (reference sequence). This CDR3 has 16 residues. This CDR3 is CASSLEGQGPYNEQFF. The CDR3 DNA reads TGTGCTAGCAGCTTAGAGGGACAGGGGCCCTACAATGAGCAGTTCTTC.

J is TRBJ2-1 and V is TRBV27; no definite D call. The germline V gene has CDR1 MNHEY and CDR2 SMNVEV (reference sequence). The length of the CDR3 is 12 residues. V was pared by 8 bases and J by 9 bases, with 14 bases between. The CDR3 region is CASPHNMIEQFF. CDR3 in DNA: TGTGCCAGCCCACACAACATGATTGAGCAGTTCTTC.

This chain's CDR3 is CASSGTSGSGNEQFF. The DNA for the CDR3 is TGTGCCAGCAGTGGGACTAGCGGGAGCGGCAATGAGCAGTTCTTC. The chain links TRBV6-5 to TRBJ2-1; the match to TRBD2 covers 14 bases. From germline, CDR1 is MNHEY and CDR2 SVGAGI. Germline trimming cut 5 bases from V and 6 bases from J; bases unmatched to any gene: 3. The CDR3 has 15 residues.

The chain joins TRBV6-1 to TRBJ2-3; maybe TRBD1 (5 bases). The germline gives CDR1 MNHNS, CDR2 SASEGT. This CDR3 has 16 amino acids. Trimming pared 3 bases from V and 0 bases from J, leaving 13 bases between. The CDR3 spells CASSDRGGLSTDTQYF. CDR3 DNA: TGTGCCAGCAGTGATAGGGGCGGCCTTAGCACAGATACGCAGTATTTT.